The sequence of this T cell receptor beta chain was determined in a study of identical twins. TCRdb recomputed calls from the 5' RACE reads with MiXCR, one row per CDR3 protein. This sample carries more than 400,000 distinct CDR3 sequences, 13% to 15% of them seen once, and the ten largest clones take about 0.4%. Study-level findings and limits: Researchers caution that invariant MAIT and iNKT cells could partly confound zero-insertion analyses.

To note about this clonotype: Its target is not known.

This CDR3 has 13 residues. Germline loops: CDR1 SGHRS, CDR2 YFSETQ. V gave up 0 bases and J gave up 1 base, with 4 bases separating them. These same data were also listed under a study on yellow fever vaccine responses in identical twins. That work contributes: Vaccine T cell responses of twins reportedly seemed partly convergent and partly personalized.

This rearrangement joins TRBV5-1 to TRBJ2-5; D is undetermined. The sequenced sample was CD4+ T cells sorted from blood. The source of this sequence is a woman aged 18-29 years in good health. The CDR3 sequence: CASSLDVQETQYF. Written as DNA, the CDR3 is TGCGCCAGCAGCTTGGACGTCCAAGAGACCCAGTACTTC.